The 28 T cell receptor beta chains reported below all come from one sample, sequenced in a study of blood T cell repertoires in COVID-19 (dated by TCRdb to between 2020 and 2021). The library was made by the immunoSEQ multiplex PCR assay. Drawn from immuneACCESS, this table holds only the in-frame rearrangements with V and J called that TCRdb kept. Clones are partly lost; checked studies trace under half to an unresolved V gene and leave the rest unexplained. The sample has roughly 200,000 clones on record, roughly 88% of them singletons. The leading ten clones occupy around 30% of the sample. Material: peripheral blood. These receptors all come from a man aged 35-49 years with acute or convalescent COVID-19.

J is TRBJ2-3 and V is TRBV10-3; D not certain. CDR1 ENHRY and CDR2 SYGVKD come from the germline V gene. Trimming took 10 bases from V and 1 from J, leaving 15 bases between them. The CDR3 is 14 residues long. CDR3 amino acids: CATKAGWGTDTQYF. CDR3 nucleotides: TGTGCCACCAAGGCAGGATGGGGCACAGATACGCAGTATTTT.

This chain joins TRBV24-1 and TRBJ2-1; 8 bases agree with TRBD2. The trim removed 2 bases at V and 9 bases at J, leaving 5 bases unmatched. The CDR3 loop spans 14 amino acids. CDR1 and CDR2 (germline): KGHDR, SFDVKD. CDR3: CATSDYGLAPEQFF. The CDR3 region has the DNA TGTGCCACCAGTGATTATGGACTAGCCCCTGAGCAGTTCTTC.

This chain connects TRBV6-5 to TRBJ2-1, with D tentatively TRBD2 (6 bases). Per the germline V gene, CDR1 is MNHEY and CDR2 is SVGAGI. The length of the CDR3 is 15 residues. Trimming took off 2 bases at V and 9 bases at J, with 17 bases between the two ends. In DNA, the CDR3 is TGTGCCAGCAGTTACCGACTAGATGGTTCTGGTGAGCAGTTCTTC. Its protein is CASSYRLDGSGEQFF.

This clone showed up just a few times. The V call is TRBV5-4, the J call TRBJ2-2, with TRBD2 matching 7 bases. The germline V gene encodes CDR1 SGHNT and CDR2 YYREEE (reference sequence). V gave up 2 bases and J gave up 4 bases; unmatched junction bases: 5. The length of the CDR3 is 15 residues. The DNA for the CDR3 is TGTGCCAGCAGCTTAGGAGCGGGACCCACCGGGGAGCTGTTTTTT. Its translation: CASSLGAGPTGELFF.

The chain employs TRBV2 and TRBJ1-5; 7 bases fit TRBD1. The CDR3 has 15 residues. With V trimmed by 4 bases and J by 0 bases, 3 bases remained unmatched. Germline V gene lookup returns CDR1 SNHLY and CDR2 FYNNEI. The CDR3 region has the DNA TGTGCCAGCAGTGGGACAGGTGGTAGCAATCAGCCCCAGCATTTT. Protein product: CASSGTGGSNQPQHF. Drawing the rest from reference TRBV2 and TRBJ1-5, the complete variable domain is EPEVTQTPSHQVTQMGQEVILRCVPISNHLYFYWYRQILGQKVEFLVSFYNNEISEKSEIFDDQFSVERPDGSNFTLKIRSTKLEDSAMYFCASSGTGGSNQPQHFGDGTRLSIL.

The rearrangement links TRBV18 to TRBJ1-1; a possible D gene is TRBD1 (5 bases). Trimming stripped 4 bases from V and 0 bases from J, with 9 bases between. The CDR3 extends over 14 amino acids. Germline V gives CDR1 KGHSH, CDR2 LQKENI. The CDR3 protein is CASSRLTVNTEAFF. Written as DNA, the CDR3 is TGTGCCAGCTCACGACTGACAGTGAACACTGAAGCTTTCTTT.

J is TRBJ1-1 and V is TRBV12-3 or TRBV12-4; maybe TRBD1 (5 bases). V was trimmed by 9 bases and J by 4 bases, leaving 15 bases between them. CDR3 length equals 13 residues. CDR3 amino acids: CASNPWGGTEAFF. The CDR3 DNA reads as TGTGCCAGTAACCCCTGGGGGGGCACTGAAGCTTTCTTT.

For this clone: A read error may account for a junction end that differs from germline. This sequence joins TRBV15 and TRBJ2-1, with 9 bases aligning to TRBD2. The CDR3 consists of 15 residues. Germline V lookup: CDR1 LNHNV, CDR2 YYDKDF (reference sequence). CDR3 region: CATSRDRGGRAGCVF. In DNA form, the CDR3 reads TGTGCCACCAGCAGAGATCGCGGCGGGAGGGCCGGTTGTGTCTTC.

This clone was counted only a few times. This sequence joins TRBV30 and TRBJ2-1; no clear D. Trimming removed 2 bases from V and 6 bases from J, with 5 bases in between. The CDR3 totals 11 residues. The V gene's germline CDR1 is GTSNPN and CDR2 SVGIG (reference sequence). The CDR3 bases are TGTGCCTGGAGTCGGGTCAATGAGCAGTTCTTC. Protein product: CAWSRVNEQFF.

The chain recombines TRBV7-9 with TRBJ1-1, with D possibly matching TRBD1 (6 bases). CDR1 and CDR2 from the germline V gene are SEHNR and FQNEAQ (reference sequence). The CDR3 is 12 residues long. Trimming took off 1 base at V and 11 bases at J, with 11 bases between the two ends. DNA of the CDR3: TGTGCCAGCAGCTTAGAAGGGGGTCGCGCTTTCTTT. It specifies CASSLEGGRAFF.

The gene calls are TRBV2 and TRBJ1-3, with 7 bases lining up with TRBD1. The CDR3 consists of 17 residues. After removal of 3 bases from V and 0 bases from J, the junction contained 8 bases not matched to a gene. Germline-derived CDR1 and CDR2 are SNHLY and FYNNEI. In nucleotides, the CDR3 is TGTGCCAGCAGTGAGGACGGGACAGCTTCCTCTGGAAACACCATATATTTT. Translation: CASSEDGTASSGNTIYF.

This chain links TRBV27 with TRBJ2-7, with TRBD2 matching 8 bases. Germline values: CDR1 MNHEY, CDR2 SMNVEV (reference sequence). The J segment lost 3 bases and the V segment lost 6 bases, leaving 7 bases of the junction unmatched. This CDR3 spans 14 amino acids. CDR3 region: CASRPAGDLYEQYF. In DNA, the CDR3 is TGTGCCAGCAGACCAGCGGGAGACCTCTACGAGCAGTACTTC.

This sequence joins TRBV6-5 and TRBJ2-5, with a weak D call TRBD2 (6 bases). Trimming cost V 5 bases and J 6 bases, with 19 bases left between them. Per the germline V gene, CDR1 is MNHEY and CDR2 is SVGAGI. The CDR3 extends over 15 amino acids. CDR3 nucleotides: TGTGCCAGCAGTAACCCCGTGACTAGTACTCAGACCCAGTACTTC. It specifies CASSNPVTSTQTQYF.

The chain combines TRBV7-9 with TRBJ2-5, with 14 nucleotides matching TRBD2. Germline values: CDR1 SEHNR, CDR2 FQNEAQ (reference sequence). The CDR3 consists of 17 residues. V shed 4 bases, J shed 4 bases, and the junction held 8 bases outside the gene matches. The CDR3 here is CASSSGTSGSLGETQYF. CDR3 bases: TGTGCCAGCAGCTCTGGGACTAGCGGGAGTTTGGGAGAGACCCAGTACTTC.

The rearrangement uses TRBV5-1 and TRBJ1-1; TRBD1 is a possible D gene (5 bases). The CDR3 length is 15 residues. The germline V gene encodes CDR1 SGHRS and CDR2 YFSETQ. V dropped 5 bases and J dropped 0 bases, with 14 bases sitting between them. The CDR3: CASSNDRVMNTEAFF. CDR3 coding DNA: TGCGCCAGCAGTAATGACAGAGTAATGAACACTGAAGCTTTCTTT.

In this sample, this clone is medium-sized. The chain employs TRBV7-2 and TRBJ2-7, with D hard to call. This CDR3 has 14 amino acids. Germline values: CDR1 SGHTA, CDR2 FQGNSA. V was trimmed by 1 base and J by 4 bases, leaving 11 bases between them. The CDR3 DNA reads TGTGCCAGCAGCTTAGTACCAGGAACATACGAGCAGTACTTC. It specifies CASSLVPGTYEQYF.

The rearrangement uses TRBV7-8 and TRBJ1-2, with D possibly being TRBD1 (6 bases). Looked up from germline, CDR1 is SGHVS and CDR2 is FQNEAQ. V was clipped by 2 bases and J by 4 bases, with 8 bases between them. CDR3 length: 13 residues. The chain's CDR3 is CASSLLGAYGYTF. In DNA form, the CDR3 reads TGTGCCAGCAGCTTACTGGGGGCCTATGGCTACACCTTC.

The chain combines TRBV3-1 (or the pseudogene TRBV3-2) with TRBJ1-2; D unresolved. V lost 4 bases to trimming and J lost 5 bases, with 11 bases between them. This CDR3 region has 13 residues. From germline, CDR1 is LGHDT and CDR2 YNNKEL (reference sequence). CDR3 DNA sequence: TGTGCCAGCAGCCCGGAACAGTTTTATGGCTACACCTTC. Residues: CASSPEQFYGYTF.

The DNA for the CDR3 is TGTGCCAGCAGCCAAGATCAGACTAGCGTGCCAAATACGCAGTATTTT. This gives the protein CASSQDQTSVPNTQYF. V gene TRBV3-1 (or the pseudogene TRBV3-2) combines with J gene TRBJ2-3; 8 nucleotides match TRBD2. The V gene end was trimmed by 0 bases and the J gene end by 7 bases; junction bases not matched to a gene: 9. This CDR3 has 16 residues. Germline V lookup: CDR1 LGHDT, CDR2 YNNKEL (reference sequence).

The chain couples TRBV5-1 to TRBJ2-7; the match to TRBD2 covers 12 bases. The CDR3 has 15 amino acids. V trimming: 4 bases; J trimming: 7 bases; junction bases outside the gene matches: 9. CDR1 is SGHRS and CDR2 is YFSETQ in the germline V gene. The CDR3 loop reads CASSALAGGQGEQYF. The CDR3 nucleotides are TGCGCCAGCAGCGCCCTAGCGGGAGGGCAGGGAGAGCAGTACTTC.

Only one count was recorded for this clone. V and J are TRBV4-3 and TRBJ1-2; no definite D call. The CDR3 spans 15 residues. Deletions cut 2 bases from V and 4 bases from J, with 14 bases between. The germline V gene encodes CDR1 LGHNA and CDR2 YSLEER. The DNA for the CDR3 is TGCGCCAGCAGCCAACGGAAGGAGGGAGCCTATGGCTACACCTTC. Translation gives CASSQRKEGAYGYTF.

The V gene is TRBV19, the J gene TRBJ1-3; D might be TRBD1 (5 bases). Between the trimmed V and J ends, which lost 4 bases and 2 bases, there was a span of 15 bases. Per the germline V gene, CDR1 is LNHDA and CDR2 is SQIVND (reference sequence). The CDR3 is made up of 16 amino acids. The CDR3 is CASSTSRDSAGNTIYF. CDR3 in DNA: TGTGCCAGTAGTACCTCCCGGGACTCAGCTGGAAACACCATATATTTT.

The chain couples TRBV6-5 to TRBJ1-3, with D perhaps matching TRBD1 (5 bases). This CDR3 comprises 15 residues. Per the germline V gene, CDR1 is MNHEY and CDR2 is SVGAGI. The V gene lost 7 bases and the J gene lost 2 bases, with 15 bases spanning the gap. The CDR3 protein is CASKNGQGPGNTIYF. The CDR3 nucleotides read TGTGCCAGCAAGAATGGGCAGGGCCCTGGAAACACCATATATTTT.

There are a few counts of this clone. The V call is TRBV28, the J call TRBJ1-2; no firm D call. CDR1 MDHEN and CDR2 SYDVKM come from the germline V gene. CDR3 length equals 16 residues. V was clipped by 5 bases and J by 0 bases, with 16 bases between them. The CDR3 DNA is TGTGCCAGCAGTACCCCAGCGAGCAAAGCTAACTATGGCTACACCTTC. Protein sequence: CASSTPASKANYGYTF.

This clone was detected once. The CDR3 bases are TGTGCCAGCATCAGTCCCGGGACGGGGGACACCATATATTTT. Amino acids: CASISPGTGDTIYF. The gene calls are TRBV28 and TRBJ1-3; a weak D match, TRBD1 (5 bases). Germline loops: CDR1 MDHEN, CDR2 SYDVKM. The CDR3 contains 14 residues. V lost 7 bases and J lost 8, with 18 bases in between. The full variable domain, completed using reference TRBV28 and TRBJ1-3, is DVKVTQSSRYLVKRTGEKVFLECVQDMDHENMFWYRQDPGLGLRLIYFSYDVKMKEKGDIPEGYSVSREKKERFSLILESASTNQTSMYLCASISPGTGDTIYFGEGSWLTVV.

Notes on this clone: Other DNA sequences within the sample encode an identical CDR3. CDR3 sequence: CASSVDSAQETQYF. In nucleotides, the CDR3 is TGTGCCAGCAGCGTAGATAGCGCCCAAGAGACCCAGTACTTC. V is TRBV9 and J is TRBJ2-5, with D possibly being TRBD2 (5 bases). The germline V gene has CDR1 SGDLS and CDR2 YYNGEE. Trimming cost V 0 bases and J 1 base, with 7 bases left between them. This CDR3 has 14 amino acids.

V is TRBV5-4 and J is TRBJ1-4, with 7 bases lining up with TRBD1. The CDR3 is 16 residues long. V lost 0 bases to trimming and J lost 8 bases; unmatched junction nucleotides: 10. In germline, CDR1 is SGHNT, CDR2 YYREEE (reference sequence). Here the CDR3 reads CASSLEHIGGREKLFF. For the CDR3, the DNA is TGTGCCAGCAGCTTGGAACATATAGGGGGCCGAGAAAAACTGTTTTTT.

In this sample, this clone turned up a few times. This chain uses TRBV28 with TRBJ2-1, with TRBD2 as a possible D gene (7 bases). The CDR3 is 14 residues long. The V end was cut by 6 bases, the J end by 8 bases, with 17 bases between. Germline CDR1 reads MDHEN; CDR2 reads SYDVKM. CDR3 nucleotide sequence: TGTGCCAGCAGCCGATGGGGGGGGCCGGATGAGCAGTTCTTC. Translation: CASSRWGGPDEQFF. Using reference TRBV28 and TRBJ2-1 for the parts outside the CDR3, the full variable domain is DVKVTQSSRYLVKRTGEKVFLECVQDMDHENMFWYRQDPGLGLRLIYFSYDVKMKEKGDIPEGYSVSREKKERFSLILESASTNQTSMYLCASSRWGGPDEQFFGPGTRLTVL.